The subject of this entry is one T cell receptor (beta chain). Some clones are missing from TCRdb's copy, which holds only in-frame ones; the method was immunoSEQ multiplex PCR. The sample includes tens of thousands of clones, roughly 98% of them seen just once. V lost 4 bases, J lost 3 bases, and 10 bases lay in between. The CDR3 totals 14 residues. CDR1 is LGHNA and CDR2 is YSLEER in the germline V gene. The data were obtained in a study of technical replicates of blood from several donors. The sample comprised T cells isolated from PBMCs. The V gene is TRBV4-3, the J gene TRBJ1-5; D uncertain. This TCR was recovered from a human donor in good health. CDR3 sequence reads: CASSRSIDNQPQHF. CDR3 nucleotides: TGCGCCAGCAGCCGAAGTATAGACAATCAGCCCCAGCATTTT.